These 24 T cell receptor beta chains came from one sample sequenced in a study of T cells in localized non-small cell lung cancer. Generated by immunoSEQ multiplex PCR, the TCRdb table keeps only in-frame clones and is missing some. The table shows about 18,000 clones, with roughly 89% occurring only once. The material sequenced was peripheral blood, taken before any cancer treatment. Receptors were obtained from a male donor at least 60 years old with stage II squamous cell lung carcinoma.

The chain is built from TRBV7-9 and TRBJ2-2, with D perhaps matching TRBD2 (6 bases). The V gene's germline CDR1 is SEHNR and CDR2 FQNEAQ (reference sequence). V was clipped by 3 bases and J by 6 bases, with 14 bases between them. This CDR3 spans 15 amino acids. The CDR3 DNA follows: TGTGCCAGCAGCTTCTTCAGGGAGGTCGCCGGGGAGCTGTTTTTT. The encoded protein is CASSFFREVAGELFF.

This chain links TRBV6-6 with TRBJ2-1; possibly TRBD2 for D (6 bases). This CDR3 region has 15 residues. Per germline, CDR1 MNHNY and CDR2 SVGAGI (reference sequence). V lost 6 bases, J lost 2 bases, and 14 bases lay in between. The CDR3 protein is CASSLRDSTYNEQFF. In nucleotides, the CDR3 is TGTGCCAGCAGCCTCCGGGACTCAACCTACAATGAGCAGTTCTTC.

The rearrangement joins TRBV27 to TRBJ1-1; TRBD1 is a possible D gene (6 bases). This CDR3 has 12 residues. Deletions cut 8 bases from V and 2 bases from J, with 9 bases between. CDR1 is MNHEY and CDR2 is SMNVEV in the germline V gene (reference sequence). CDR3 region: CASQQGNTEAFF. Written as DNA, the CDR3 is TGTGCCAGCCAACAGGGAAACACTGAAGCTTTCTTT.

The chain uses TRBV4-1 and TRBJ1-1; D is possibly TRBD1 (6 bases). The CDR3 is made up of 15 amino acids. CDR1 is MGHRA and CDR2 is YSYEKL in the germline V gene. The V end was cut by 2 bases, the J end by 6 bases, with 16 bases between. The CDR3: CASSQSTGYSAEAFF. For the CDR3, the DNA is TGCGCCAGCAGCCAATCTACAGGGTATAGCGCTGAAGCTTTCTTT.

The chain's CDR3 is CATSRGYNTQYF. In DNA form, the CDR3 reads TGTGCCACCAGCCGTGGGTATAATACGCAGTATTTT. The V gene is TRBV15, the J gene TRBJ2-3; D unresolved. V was cut by 5 bases and J by 7 bases, with 10 bases left in between. This CDR3 contains 12 residues. CDR1 and CDR2 (germline): LNHNV, YYDKDF (reference sequence).

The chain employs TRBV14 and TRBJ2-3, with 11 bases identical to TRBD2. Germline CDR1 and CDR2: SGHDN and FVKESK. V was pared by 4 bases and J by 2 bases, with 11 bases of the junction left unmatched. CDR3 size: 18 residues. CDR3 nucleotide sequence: TGTGCCAGCAGCCCCCTTAACCGACTAGCGGGATACACAGATACGCAGTATTTT. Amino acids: CASSPLNRLAGYTDTQYF.

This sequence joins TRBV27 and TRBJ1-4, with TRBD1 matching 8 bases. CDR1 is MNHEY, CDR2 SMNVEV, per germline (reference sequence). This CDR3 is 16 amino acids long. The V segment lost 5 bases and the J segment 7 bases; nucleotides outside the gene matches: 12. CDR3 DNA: TGTGCCAGCAGTCGAGGGACAGGTCGTTCCTCTGAAAAACTGTTTTTT. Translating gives CASSRGTGRSSEKLFF. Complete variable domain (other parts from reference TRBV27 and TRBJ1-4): EAQVTQNPRYLITVTGKKLTVTCSQNMNHEYMSWYRQDPGLGLRQIYYSMNVEVTDKGDVPEGYKVSRKEKRNFPLILESPSPNQTSLYFCASSRGTGRSSEKLFFGSGTQLSVL.

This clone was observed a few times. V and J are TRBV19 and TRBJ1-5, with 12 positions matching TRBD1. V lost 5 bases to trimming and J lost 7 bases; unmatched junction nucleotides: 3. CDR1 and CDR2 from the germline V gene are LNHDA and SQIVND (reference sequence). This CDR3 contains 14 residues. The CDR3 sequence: CASSGTGGGQPQHF. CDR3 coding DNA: TGTGCCAGTAGTGGGACAGGGGGCGGGCAGCCCCAGCATTTT. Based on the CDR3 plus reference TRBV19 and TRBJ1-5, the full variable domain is DGGITQSPKYLFRKEGQNVTLSCEQNLNHDAMYWYRQDPGQGLRLIYYSQIVNDFQKGDIAEGYSVSREKKESFPLTVTSAQKNPTAFYLCASSGTGGGQPQHFGDGTRLSIL.

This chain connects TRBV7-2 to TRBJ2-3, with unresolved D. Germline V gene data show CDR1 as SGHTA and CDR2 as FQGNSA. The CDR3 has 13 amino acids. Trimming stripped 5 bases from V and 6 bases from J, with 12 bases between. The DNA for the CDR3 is TGTGCCAGCAGCCCCCTTAGAGGCGATACGCAGTATTTT. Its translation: CASSPLRGDTQYF.

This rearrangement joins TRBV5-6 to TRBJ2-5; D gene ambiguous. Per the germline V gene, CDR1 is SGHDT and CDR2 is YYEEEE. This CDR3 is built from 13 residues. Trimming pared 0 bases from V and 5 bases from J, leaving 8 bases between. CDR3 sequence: CASSLEVMETQYF. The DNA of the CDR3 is TGTGCCAGCAGCTTGGAGGTTATGGAGACCCAGTACTTC.

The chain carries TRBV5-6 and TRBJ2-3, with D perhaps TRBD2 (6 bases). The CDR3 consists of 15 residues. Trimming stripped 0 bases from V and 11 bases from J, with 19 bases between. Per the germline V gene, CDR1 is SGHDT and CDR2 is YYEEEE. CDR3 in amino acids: CASSLEVGTPRGQYF. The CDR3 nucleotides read TGTGCCAGCAGCTTGGAAGTTGGGACTCCTCGAGGGCAGTATTTT.

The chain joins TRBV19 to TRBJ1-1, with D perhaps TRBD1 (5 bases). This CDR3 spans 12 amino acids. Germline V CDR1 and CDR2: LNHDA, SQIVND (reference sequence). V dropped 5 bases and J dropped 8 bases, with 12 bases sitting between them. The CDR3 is CASSGGGGEAFF. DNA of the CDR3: TGTGCCAGTAGTGGGGGTGGAGGGGAAGCTTTCTTT.

The CDR3 DNA reads as TGTGCCAGCAGCGTAGCTAGCGGGAGGTACGAGCAGTACTTC. Amino acid sequence: CASSVASGRYEQYF. V usage is TRBV9 and J usage is TRBJ2-7; 11 bases are a match to TRBD2. The J segment lost 4 bases and the V segment lost 0 bases, leaving 0 bases of the junction unmatched. The CDR3 consists of 14 residues. Looked up from germline, CDR1 is SGDLS and CDR2 is YYNGEE.

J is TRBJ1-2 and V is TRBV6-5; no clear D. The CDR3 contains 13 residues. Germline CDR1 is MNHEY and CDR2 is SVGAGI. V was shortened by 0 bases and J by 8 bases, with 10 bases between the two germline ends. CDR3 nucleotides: TGTGCCAGCAGTTACTCCACCGGACGGGGCTACACCTTC. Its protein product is CASSYSTGRGYTF.

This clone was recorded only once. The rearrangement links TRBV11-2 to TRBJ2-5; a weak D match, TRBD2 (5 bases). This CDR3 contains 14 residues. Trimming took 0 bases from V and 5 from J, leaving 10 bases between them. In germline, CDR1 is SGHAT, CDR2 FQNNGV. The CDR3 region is CASSLEGDAETQYF. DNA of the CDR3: TGTGCCAGCAGCTTAGAGGGAGACGCGGAGACCCAGTACTTC.

The CDR3 loop is CASSTGTSPYEQYF. CDR3 sequence (DNA): TGTGCCAGCAGCACCGGGACGAGCCCTTACGAGCAGTACTTC. This sequence joins TRBV13 and TRBJ2-7; D assignment may be TRBD1 or TRBD2 (5 bases each). Trimming cost V 5 bases and J 4 bases, with 15 bases left between them. Germline loops: CDR1 PRHDT, CDR2 FYEKMQ (reference sequence). The CDR3 is 14 residues long.

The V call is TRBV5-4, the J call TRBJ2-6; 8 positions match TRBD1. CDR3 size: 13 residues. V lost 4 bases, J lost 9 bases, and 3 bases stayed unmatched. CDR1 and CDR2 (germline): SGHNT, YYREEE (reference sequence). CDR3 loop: CASSPGTGNVLTF. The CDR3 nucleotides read TGTGCCAGCAGCCCCGGGACAGGCAACGTCCTGACTTTC.

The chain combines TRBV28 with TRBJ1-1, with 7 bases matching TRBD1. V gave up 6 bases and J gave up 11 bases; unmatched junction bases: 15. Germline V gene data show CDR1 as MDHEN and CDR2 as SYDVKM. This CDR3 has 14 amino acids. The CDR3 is CASRSSGQLISAFF. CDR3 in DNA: TGTGCCAGCAGGTCCTCGGGACAGCTCATCTCGGCTTTCTTT.

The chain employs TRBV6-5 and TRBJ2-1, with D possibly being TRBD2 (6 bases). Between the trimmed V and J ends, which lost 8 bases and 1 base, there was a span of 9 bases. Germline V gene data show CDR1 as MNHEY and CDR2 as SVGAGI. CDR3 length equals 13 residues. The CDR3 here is CASRGTSYNEQFF. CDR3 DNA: TGTGCCAGCCGCGGGACTTCCTACAATGAGCAGTTCTTC.

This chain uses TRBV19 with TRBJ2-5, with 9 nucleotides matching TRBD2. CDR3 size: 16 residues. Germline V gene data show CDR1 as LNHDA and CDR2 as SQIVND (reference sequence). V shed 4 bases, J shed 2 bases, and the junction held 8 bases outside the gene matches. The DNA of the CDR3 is TGTGCCAGTAGTACCCAAGCGGGAGGAGCACAAGAGACCCAGTACTTC. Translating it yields CASSTQAGGAQETQYF.

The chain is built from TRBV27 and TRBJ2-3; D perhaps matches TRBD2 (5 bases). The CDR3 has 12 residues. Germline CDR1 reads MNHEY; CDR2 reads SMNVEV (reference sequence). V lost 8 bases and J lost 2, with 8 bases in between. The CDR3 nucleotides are TGTGCCAGCGGGCGGGTCACAGATACGCAGTATTTT. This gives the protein CASGRVTDTQYF.

The CDR3 DNA reads TGTGCCAGCAGCTTAGTAGGTCTTTACAATGAGCAGTTCTTC. Translated, it gives CASSLVGLYNEQFF. This chain connects TRBV7-2 to TRBJ2-1, with unresolved D. The CDR3 length is 14 residues. V lost 1 base and J lost 4, with 8 bases in between. Per germline, CDR1 SGHTA and CDR2 FQGNSA.

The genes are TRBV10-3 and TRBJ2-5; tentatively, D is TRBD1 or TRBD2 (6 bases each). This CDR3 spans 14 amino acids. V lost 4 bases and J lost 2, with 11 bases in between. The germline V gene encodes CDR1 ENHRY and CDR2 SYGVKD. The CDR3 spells CAISVGGTQETQYF. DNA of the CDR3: TGTGCCATCAGTGTTGGGGGGACACAAGAGACCCAGTACTTC.

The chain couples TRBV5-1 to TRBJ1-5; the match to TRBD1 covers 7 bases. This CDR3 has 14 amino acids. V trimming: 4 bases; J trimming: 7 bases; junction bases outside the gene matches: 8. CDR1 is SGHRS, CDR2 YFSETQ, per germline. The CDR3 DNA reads TGCGCCAGCAGCGACGGACAGGCCTCCCAGCCCCAGCATTTT. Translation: CASSDGQASQPQHF.